These T cell receptor beta chains were read from a single sample in a study of blood T cell repertoires in COVID-19. Sequencing used immunoSEQ multiplex PCR; TCRdb keeps in-frame clones, though not all of them. Among tens of thousands of clones listed, approximately 82% were seen once. Specimen: peripheral blood. The receptor set was obtained from a man between 50 and 59 years old with active or convalescent COVID-19. Each CDR3 is given with its conserved first and last residue. D genes are given only for firm matches. Rows may omit the clone size; those that give it use once, few, many or a size class.

j_call,d_call,v_call,clone_size,cdr3_nt,cdr3_aa
TRBJ1-2,NA,TRBV5-1,once,TGCGCCAGCAGCTCCAACAGGTTCGAGAATGGCTACACCTTC,CASSSNRFENGYTF
TRBJ2-2,TRBD1,TRBV10-3,NA,TGTGCCATCAGCCGGACAGGGCCCAACACCGGGGAGCTGTTTTTT,CAISRTGPNTGELFF
TRBJ1-5,TRBD1,TRBV5-6,NA,TGTGCCAGCAGCTTCAGGGGGACTAGCAATCAGCCCCAGCATTTT,CASSFRGTSNQPQHF
TRBJ2-2,TRBD2,TRBV13,NA,TGTGCCAGCAGCTGGGGACTAGCGGGACCGACCGGGGAGCTGTTTTTT,CASSWGLAGPTGELFF
TRBJ2-5,NA,TRBV3-1/TRBV3-2,NA,TGTGCCAGCACCTTTCGACTAGAGGAGACCCAGTACTTC,CASTFRLEETQYF
TRBJ1-1,NA,TRBV2,NA,TGTGCCAGCAGTGATTCCTTTAACACTGAAGCTTTCTTT,CASSDSFNTEAFF
TRBJ2-3,TRBD1,TRBV10-3,NA,TGTGCCATCAGTAGTCCGGGACAGGGTGAGACGCAGTATTTT,CAISSPGQGETQYF
TRBJ2-3,NA,TRBV6-6,NA,TGTGCCAGCAGTTATTTTAGAGATACGCAGTATTTT,CASSYFRDTQYF
TRBJ1-2,NA,TRBV15,few,TGTGCCACCAGCGACCCCCAGCAGGGCCGCTACACCTTC,CATSDPQQGRYTF
TRBJ1-4,TRBD1,TRBV19,NA,TGTGCCAGTAGCGAGGGACAGAGTGAAAAACTGTTTTTT,CASSEGQSEKLFF
TRBJ2-1,TRBD1,TRBV4-3,NA,TGCGCCAGCAGCAAACAGGGGGCGGATGAGCAGTTCTTC,CASSKQGADEQFF
TRBJ2-5,NA,TRBV4-3,NA,TGCGCCAGCAGCCCACGACAGTACCAAGAGACCCAGTACTTC,CASSPRQYQETQYF
TRBJ2-3,NA,TRBV7-7,NA,TGTGCCAGCAGCTTAGCATACTCTAGCACAGATACGCAGTATTTT,CASSLAYSSTDTQYF
TRBJ2-5,NA,TRBV12-3/TRBV12-4,NA,TGTGCCAGCATTGGTCGGGGAGAGGAGACCCAGTACTTC,CASIGRGEETQYF
TRBJ2-2,NA,TRBV24-1,NA,TGTGCCACCAGTGGACAGCGGAACACCGGGGAGCTGTTTTTT,CATSGQRNTGELFF
TRBJ1-5,TRBD1,TRBV27,NA,TGTGCCAGCAGTGCAGACGACAGGGGCAATCAGCCCCAGCATTTT,CASSADDRGNQPQHF
TRBJ2-1,TRBD1,TRBV11-2,NA,TGTGCCAGCAGGCGGCCGGGACAGGGGACCAATGAGCAGTTCTTC,CASRRPGQGTNEQFF
TRBJ2-1,TRBD2,TRBV6-1,NA,TGTGCCAGCAGTGAAGCGTCGAGGCTAGCGGGGGGGCCTAATGAGCAGTTCTTC,CASSEASRLAGGPNEQFF
TRBJ1-5,NA,TRBV28,NA,TGTGCCAGCAGTGCGGACAAGGAGAATCAGCCCCAGCATTTT,CASSADKENQPQHF
TRBJ2-7,NA,TRBV24-1,NA,TGTGCCACCAGTCGTGGCCAGGCTGACTACGAGCAGTACTTC,CATSRGQADYEQYF
TRBJ1-1,NA,TRBV6-2/TRBV6-3,NA,TGTGCCAGCAGTCCAAATGCGGCAGCCTCTGAAGCTTTCTTT,CASSPNAAASEAFF
TRBJ2-3,TRBD2,TRBV5-5,NA,TGTGCCAGCAGCAGCCCCGGGACTAGCGAACAAGATACGCAGTATTTT,CASSSPGTSEQDTQYF
TRBJ1-5,NA,TRBV7-6,NA,TGTGCCAGCAGCCAGGGACAAGAGAATCAGCCCCAGCATTTT,CASSQGQENQPQHF
TRBJ1-4,NA,TRBV5-5,NA,TGTGCCACCCCAGACGACAGGCTTGACGGAAAACTGTTTTTT,CATPDDRLDGKLFF
TRBJ1-5,TRBD1,TRBV3-1/TRBV3-2,NA,TGTGCCAGCAGCCAGGGAGACAGGGGCAATCAGCCCCAGCATTTT,CASSQGDRGNQPQHF
TRBJ1-5,NA,TRBV5-6,NA,TGTGCCAGCAGCTTGCTCGGACAAAGCAATCAGCCCCAGCATTTT,CASSLLGQSNQPQHF
TRBJ2-3,TRBD2,TRBV6-5,NA,TGTGCCAGCAGAGGCGGGGGGGGTACAGATACGCAGTATTTT,CASRGGGGTDTQYF
TRBJ2-3,TRBD2,TRBV4-3,NA,TGCGCCAGCAGCCAAGGGACTAGCGGGGGGGCAGATACGCAGTATTTT,CASSQGTSGGADTQYF
TRBJ2-3,NA,TRBV23-1,NA,TGCGCCAGCAGTCAATCGGTTCAGTACACAGATACGCAGTATTTT,CASSQSVQYTDTQYF
TRBJ2-3,TRBD1,TRBV19,NA,TGTGCCAGTAGTATGGTGGGACAGGGCCTCCTTACGCAGTATTTT,CASSMVGQGLLTQYF
TRBJ2-3,TRBD2,TRBV6-5,NA,TGTGCCAGCGGCATCCCTGGCGGGGGGGCCGATACGCAGTATTTT,CASGIPGGGADTQYF
TRBJ2-1,TRBD2,TRBV11-2,once,TGTGCCAGCAGCTTAGGACTAGCGGGGTACAATGAGCAGTTCTTC,CASSLGLAGYNEQFF
TRBJ1-4,NA,TRBV3-1/TRBV3-2,NA,TGTGCCAGCAGCCAAGTGCGGGTCTACAGTGCAACTAATGAAAAACTGTTTTTT,CASSQVRVYSATNEKLFF
TRBJ1-3,NA,TRBV18,NA,TGTGCCAGCTCACCCGACACCTACTCTGGAAACACCATATATTTT,CASSPDTYSGNTIYF
TRBJ2-5,TRBD2,TRBV3-1/TRBV3-2,NA,TGTGCCAGCAGCCCGACTAGCACCCAAGAGACCCAGTACTTC,CASSPTSTQETQYF
TRBJ1-1,NA,TRBV28,few,TGTGCCAGCACCCAGGGGATAACTGAAGCTTTCTTT,CASTQGITEAFF
TRBJ1-3,NA,TRBV6-1,NA,TGTGCCAGCAGTGAACAGCGGTCTGGAAACACCATATATTTT,CASSEQRSGNTIYF
TRBJ1-2,NA,TRBV11-2,NA,TGTGCCAGCAGCCACGCGGGTATCTCTAACTATGGCTACACCTTC,CASSHAGISNYGYTF
TRBJ2-2,NA,TRBV5-1,NA,TGCGCCAGCCGCTCTAGTCCGGATACCACCGGGGAGCTGTTTTTT,CASRSSPDTTGELFF
TRBJ2-2,NA,TRBV19,NA,TGTGCCAGTAGGATGGACAGGAACACCGGGGAGCTGTTTTTT,CASRMDRNTGELFF
TRBJ2-5,NA,TRBV7-2,NA,TGTGCCAGCAGCTTATACAGGGACCAAGAGACCCAGTACTTC,CASSLYRDQETQYF
TRBJ2-1,TRBD1,TRBV7-9,NA,TGTGCCAGCAGCTTCTTAGCGGACAGGGGCTGGAATGAGCAGTTCTTC,CASSFLADRGWNEQFF
TRBJ1-2,TRBD1,TRBV11-2,NA,TGTGCCAGCAGTAAAAGGGACAGACCTGGGGTAGGCTATGGCTACACCTTC,CASSKRDRPGVGYGYTF
TRBJ1-2,NA,TRBV6-1,NA,TGTGCCAGCAGTGAACAGGGTAACTATGGCTACACCTTC,CASSEQGNYGYTF
TRBJ1-5,TRBD1,TRBV10-3,once,TGTGCCATCGGGGACAGGGGGAATCAGCCCCAGCATTTT,CAIGDRGNQPQHF
TRBJ2-2,NA,TRBV2,NA,TGTGCCAGCGAGTCGCAGGCGAACACCGGGGAGCTGTTTTTT,CASESQANTGELFF
TRBJ1-4,TRBD1,TRBV15,NA,TGTGCCACCAGCACCCCGACAGGGTCCTTTGAAAAACTGTTTTTT,CATSTPTGSFEKLFF
TRBJ1-2,NA,TRBV15,NA,TGTGCCACCAGCAGACCAAACTATGGCTACACCTTC,CATSRPNYGYTF
TRBJ1-3,NA,TRBV6-5,NA,TGTGCCACCACCCGGGAGGGGCGAGGAAACACCATATATTTT,CATTREGRGNTIYF
TRBJ2-3,TRBD2,TRBV5-1,few,TGCGCCAGCAGCCAACGGATGGCTAGCGGGGGAGGTGCAGATACGCAGTATTTT,CASSQRMASGGGADTQYF